These T cell receptor beta chains were read from a single sample in a study of blood T cell repertoires in COVID-19. Profiling relied on immunoSEQ multiplex PCR, and the TCRdb table lists in-frame clones only, not all of them. The data show approximately 140,000 clones, about 82% seen once. Sequencing was performed on peripheral blood. These receptors all come from a woman in her thirties or forties with active or convalescent COVID-19. Both conserved end residues are part of each CDR3. The order of the fields is D gene, V gene, clone size, J gene, CDR3 protein, CDR3 DNA. D genes are given only for firm matches. Clone size is not always given. Where it is, it says once, few, many or a class for expanded clones.

d_call: .
v_call: TRBV7-9
clone_size: .
j_call: TRBJ2-6
cdr3_aa: CASSSPLVLTF
cdr3_nt: TGTGCCAGCAGCTCCCCTCTCGTCCTGACTTTC

d_call: .
v_call: TRBV12-1
clone_size: .
j_call: TRBJ1-4
cdr3_aa: CASSSPRGANEKLFF
cdr3_nt: TGTGCCAGCAGCTCGCCGCGGGGAGCTAATGAAAAACTGTTTTTT

d_call: TRBD1
v_call: TRBV6-2/TRBV6-3
clone_size: .
j_call: TRBJ1-3
cdr3_aa: CASSPTGTSGNTIYF
cdr3_nt: TGTGCCAGCAGCCCGACAGGGACCTCTGGAAACACCATATATTTT

d_call: .
v_call: TRBV29-1
clone_size: .
j_call: TRBJ2-5
cdr3_aa: CSVLGQKETQYF
cdr3_nt: TGCAGCGTCCTCGGACAGAAAGAGACCCAGTACTTC

d_call: .
v_call: TRBV12-3/TRBV12-4
clone_size: .
j_call: TRBJ1-1
cdr3_aa: CASSLGMAAFF
cdr3_nt: TGTGCCAGCAGTCTGGGCATGGCGGCTTTCTTT

d_call: TRBD2
v_call: TRBV9
clone_size: .
j_call: TRBJ2-2
cdr3_aa: CASSGGVRTSGNMGTGELFF
cdr3_nt: TGTGCCAGCAGCGGTGGGGTGCGGACTAGCGGGAATATGGGCACCGGGGAGCTGTTTTTT

d_call: .
v_call: TRBV5-6
clone_size: .
j_call: TRBJ1-4
cdr3_aa: CASSLLGRGYDVEKLFF
cdr3_nt: TGTGCCAGCAGCTTATTAGGCAGGGGCTACGACGTTGAAAAACTGTTTTTT

d_call: .
v_call: TRBV21-1
clone_size: once
j_call: TRBJ2-7
cdr3_aa: CASSYTSSYEQYF
cdr3_nt: TGTGCCAGCAGTTACACCAGTTCCTACGAGCAGTACTTC

d_call: .
v_call: TRBV5-1
clone_size: once
j_call: TRBJ1-1
cdr3_aa: CASSLRVSVNTEAFF
cdr3_nt: TGCGCCAGCAGCTTGCGAGTCTCTGTGAACACTGAAGCTTTCTTT

d_call: TRBD2
v_call: TRBV2
clone_size: .
j_call: TRBJ2-1
cdr3_aa: CASSPTSGAYNEQFF
cdr3_nt: TGTGCCAGCAGTCCGACTAGCGGGGCCTACAATGAGCAGTTCTTC

d_call: TRBD2
v_call: TRBV7-9
clone_size: .
j_call: TRBJ2-3
cdr3_aa: CASSLGRGTSGATDTQYF
cdr3_nt: TGTGCCAGCAGCTTAGGTCGGGGGACTAGCGGGGCCACAGATACGCAGTATTTT

d_call: TRBD1
v_call: TRBV5-1
clone_size: many
j_call: TRBJ1-3
cdr3_aa: CASSRGQPAGNTIYF
cdr3_nt: TGCGCCAGCAGCAGGGGACAGCCAGCTGGAAACACCATATATTTT

d_call: .
v_call: TRBV28
clone_size: .
j_call: TRBJ2-3
cdr3_aa: CASSLIRGSPTDTQYF
cdr3_nt: TGTGCCAGCAGTCTCATCCGGGGGTCCCCCACAGATACGCAGTATTTT

d_call: TRBD1
v_call: TRBV19
clone_size: .
j_call: TRBJ1-2
cdr3_aa: CASSPPGQANYGYTF
cdr3_nt: TGTGCCAGTAGTCCCCCGGGACAGGCGAACTATGGCTACACCTTC

d_call: .
v_call: TRBV9
clone_size: .
j_call: TRBJ1-1
cdr3_aa: CASSVGRGWTEAFF
cdr3_nt: TGTGCCAGCAGCGTAGGTCGGGGATGGACTGAAGCTTTCTTT